The clone carrying this TCR beta chain occurred once. As yet, its antigen is unknown. Healthy HIV-negative adults without recent acute infections or vaccinations served as donors. The entry originates in a study of shared clonotypes between healthy human individuals. Turning to the study itself: Used for every donor were three CD4 naive, three CD4 memory, two CD8 naive and one CD8 memory plate.

Some clones are missing from TCRdb's copy, which holds only in-frame ones; the method was immunoSEQ multiplex PCR. The repertoire holds a few million clones, with around 92% as singletons. With 4 bases removed from V and 8 bases from J, the gap between germline ends came to 18 bases. The CDR3 is 14 residues long. In germline, CDR1 is SGHKS, CDR2 YYEKEE (reference sequence). Study-wide findings and caveats: Shared across a few donors were around 5% of the naive CD4 clonotypes. Genetic and exposure-history diversity was limited by the small donor number.

This clonotype originated in a man aged 18-30 years in good health. Some clones in this sample may be carry-over from other donors' samples. V and J are TRBV5-5 and TRBJ1-2; possibly TRBD1 for D (5 bases). The sequencing sample was made of naive CD4+ T cells from PBMCs. This sample's subset: CD45RA+ positively selected. CDR3: CASSLGVEGGGYTF. The CDR3 DNA sequence: TGTGCCAGCAGCCTAGGGGTTGAGGGAGGCGGCTACACCTTC.